The 30 T cell receptor beta chains reported below all come from one sample, sequenced in a study of shared clonotypes between healthy human individuals. TCRdb's table, derived via immunoSEQ multiplex PCR, lists solely in-frame clones and lacks some. The table records some 500,000 clones, 90% to 97% of them present only once. The sample taken for sequencing was naive CD4+ T cells sorted from blood. Subset reported: CD45RA+ positively selected. Every receptor here comes from a young woman in good health.

The gene calls are TRBV23-1 and TRBJ1-1; D is unclear. TRBV23-1 falls under the ORF class, with uncertain function. Trimming removed 0 bases at V and 1 base at J, with 9 bases between. This CDR3 is built from 15 residues. The CDR3 nucleotides are TGCGCCAGCAGTCAATCCGTGACGGCGAACACTGAAGCTTTCTTT. Residues: CASSQSVTANTEAFF.

The rearrangement joins TRBV5-1 to TRBJ2-5, with D unclear. V was pared by 0 bases and J by 4 bases, with 10 bases between. Germline lookup yields CDR1 SGHRS and CDR2 YFSETQ. There are 14 residues in the CDR3. The CDR3, as DNA: TGCGCCAGCAGCTTGGTAAGGGTAGGAGAGACCCAGTACTTC. It encodes CASSLVRVGETQYF.

This chain joins TRBV12-2 and TRBJ2-5. The J call may be mistaken, given a closer DNA end match to TRBJ2-7. TRBV12-2 is a pseudogene locus. The length of the CDR3 is 14 residues. The CDR3 reads CASRLKGGIHEQYF. As DNA, the CDR3 is TGTGCAAGTCGCTTAAAAGGGGGGATCCACGAGCAGTACTTC.

This rearrangement joins TRBV30 to TRBJ1-1; D might be TRBD1 (5 bases). CDR1 GTSNPN and CDR2 SVGIG come from the germline V gene (reference sequence). V lost 2 bases and J 1 base, leaving 11 bases between the germline ends. CDR3 length equals 14 residues. CDR3 sequence reads: CAWSPGGGNTEAFF. In DNA form, the CDR3 reads TGTGCCTGGAGTCCCGGGGGGGGGAACACTGAAGCTTTCTTT. Drawing the rest from reference TRBV30 and TRBJ1-1, the complete variable domain is SQTIHQWPATLVQPVGSPLSLECTVEGTSNPNLYWYRQAAGRGLQLLFYSVGIGQISSEVPQNLSASRPQDRQFILSSKKLLLSDSGFYLCAWSPGGGNTEAFFGQGTRLTVV.

This sequence joins TRBV6-1 and TRBJ1-3; D not certain. The CDR3 consists of 17 residues. Per germline, CDR1 MNHNS and CDR2 SASEGT. V gave up 4 bases and J gave up 4 bases, with 20 bases separating them. The CDR3 DNA reads TGTGCCAGCAGTGGGGGTGAGGCCCGGCGGATAGGAAACACCATATATTTT. It codes for CASSGGEARRIGNTIYF.

The V call is TRBV7-9, the J call TRBJ1-2; no reliable D call. This CDR3 is built from 11 residues. V lost 5 bases to trimming and J lost 7 bases, with 8 bases between them. Germline values: CDR1 SEHNR, CDR2 FQNEAQ (reference sequence). The DNA of the CDR3 is TGTGCCAGCAGCCACAGTTTTGGCTACACCTTC. Its translation: CASSHSFGYTF.

The genes are TRBV21-1 and TRBJ2-1; TRBD2, as called in the table, went unchecked against the DNA. TRBV21-1 is designated a pseudogene. The CDR3 consists of 13 residues. In DNA form, the CDR3 reads TGTGCCAGCAGCCGGACTTCGGACAATGAGCAGTTCTTC. Translation gives CASSRTSDNEQFF.

The chain joins TRBV7-8 to TRBJ1-4; D uncertain. Trimming took 2 bases from V and 5 from J, leaving 12 bases between them. The germline V gene encodes CDR1 SGHVS and CDR2 FQNEAQ. CDR3 length equals 15 residues. The chain's CDR3 is CASSLTGLRNEKLFF. The CDR3 DNA reads TGTGCCAGCAGCTTAACCGGCCTCCGGAATGAAAAACTGTTTTTT. Variable domain in full (rest from reference TRBV7-8 and TRBJ1-4): GAGVSQSPRYKVAKRGQDVALRCDPISGHVSLFWYQQALGQGPEFLTYFQNEAQLDKSGLPSDRFFAERPEGSVSTLKIQRTQQEDSAVYLCASSLTGLRNEKLFFGSGTQLSVL.

This chain uses TRBV27 with TRBJ1-5, with 11 bases lining up with TRBD1. V lost 10 bases, J lost 7 bases, and 6 bases stayed unmatched. The CDR3 sequence is 13 residues long. Looked up from germline, CDR1 is MNHEY and CDR2 is SMNVEV (reference sequence). In DNA, the CDR3 is TGTGCCACCGGGACAGGGGGTCGACAGCCCCAGCATTTT. This translates into CATGTGGRQPQHF.

Turning to this clone: The sample carries other DNA sequences with the same CDR3. The genes are TRBV29-1 and TRBJ2-7, with no clear D. There are 11 residues in the CDR3. V shed 0 bases and J shed 3 bases, with 3 bases lying between them. CDR1 is SQVTM, CDR2 ANQGSEA, per germline. The CDR3 is CSVEDSYEQYF. The CDR3 DNA sequence: TGCAGCGTTGAAGACAGCTACGAGCAGTACTTC.

This clone appeared once. The chain carries TRBV5-4 and TRBJ2-2; 8 bases map to TRBD1. The CDR3 is 17 residues long. From germline, CDR1 is SGHNT and CDR2 YYREEE (reference sequence). J was trimmed by 7 bases and V by 3 bases; bases with no gene match: 14. The CDR3 DNA sequence: TGTGCCAGCAGCTCACCCCAGGGGGCAAGAAGGATCGGGGAGCTGTTTTTT. Its translation is CASSSPQGARRIGELFF.

On this clone itself: This sample includes further DNA sequences coding for the same CDR3. The chain combines TRBV19 with TRBJ2-2, with D unclear. V gave up 6 bases and J gave up 2 bases, with 1 base separating them. CDR1 and CDR2 (germline): LNHDA, SQIVND (reference sequence). The CDR3 runs 11 residues. The CDR3 reads CASRNTGELFF. The CDR3 DNA reads TGTGCCAGTAGAAACACCGGGGAGCTGTTTTTT.

The CDR3 bases are TGTGCCAGCAGTTCACTCGGGGTAGGTAGCTCCTACGAGCAGTACTTC. This sequence encodes CASSSLGVGSSYEQYF. V gene TRBV27 combines with J gene TRBJ2-7, with D maybe TRBD2 (5 bases). V was shortened by 4 bases and J by 0 bases, with 16 bases between the two germline ends. CDR1 is MNHEY and CDR2 is SMNVEV in the germline V gene (reference sequence). CDR3 length: 16 amino acids.

V and J are TRBV6-5 and TRBJ1-5, with D unclear. The V gene lost 0 bases and the J gene lost 5 bases, with 11 bases spanning the gap. This CDR3 has 15 amino acids. Germline CDR1 MNHEY, CDR2 SVGAGI. The DNA for the CDR3 is TGTGCCAGCAGTTACTCGGGGAGTTCCTATCAGCCCCAGCATTTT. Its translation is CASSYSGSSYQPQHF.

This chain links TRBV6-1 with TRBJ1-5; tentative D call: TRBD1 (5 bases). The CDR3 is 15 amino acids. Germline CDR1 is MNHNS and CDR2 is SASEGT. V was pared by 7 bases and J by 0 bases, with 13 bases between. CDR3 sequence reads: CASTLTQGSNQPQHF. CDR3 nucleotide sequence: TGTGCCAGCACCCTCACGCAGGGTAGCAATCAGCCCCAGCATTTT.

The chain has TRBV18 and TRBJ1-1; D might be TRBD1 (5 bases). Germline V gene sequence: CDR1 KGHSH, CDR2 LQKENI. The CDR3 consists of 14 residues. The V gene lost 4 bases and the J gene lost 5 bases, with 14 bases spanning the gap. The CDR3 protein is CASSLQAGRTEAFF. For the CDR3, the DNA is TGTGCCAGCTCACTACAGGCAGGAAGGACTGAAGCTTTCTTT.

The chain carries TRBV4-1 and TRBJ2-1; D is unresolved. In germline, CDR1 is MGHRA, CDR2 YSYEKL. V lost 3 bases, J lost 8 bases, and 11 bases lay in between. This CDR3 contains 13 residues. The CDR3 DNA sequence: TGCGCCAGCAGCCAGCTCCTGTGGGATGAGCAGTTCTTC. It yields the protein CASSQLLWDEQFF.

The chain uses TRBV6-1 and TRBJ2-7, with a possible D match to TRBD1 (6 bases). The germline V and J ends were trimmed by 4 bases and 2 bases, with 12 bases remaining between them. The CDR3 runs to 14 residues. Germline V gene sequence: CDR1 MNHNS, CDR2 SASEGT. CDR3 DNA: TGTGCCAGCAGTGGGCTGACAGGCACCTACGAGCAGTACTTC. Its protein product is CASSGLTGTYEQYF.

This clone was counted a few times. Relative to the germline gene, one junction end is altered; a read error may explain this. This chain joins TRBV5-5 and TRBJ2-5; 8 nucleotides match TRBD1. From germline, CDR1 is SGHKS and CDR2 YYEKEE (reference sequence). The CDR3 contains 15 residues. This CDR3 is CASSLATGTGASRDF. CDR3 bases: TGTGCCAGCAGTTTGGCAACCGGGACAGGCGCCTCCAGGGACTTC.

The chain employs TRBV9 and TRBJ2-2, with a possible D match to TRBD1 (6 bases). The CDR3 has 16 residues. Germline V gene sequence: CDR1 SGDLS, CDR2 YYNGEE. Trimming pared 4 bases from V and 4 bases from J, leaving 17 bases between. Here the CDR3 reads CASSPSTGRSTGELFF. CDR3 nucleotides: TGTGCCAGCAGCCCCTCAACAGGGCGTAGCACCGGGGAGCTGTTTTTT.

The chain has TRBV6-1 and TRBJ2-7; the D gene is possibly TRBD2 (5 bases). This CDR3 is built from 14 residues. The germline CDR1 and CDR2 sequences are MNHNS and SASEGT. V gave up 3 bases and J gave up 6 bases, with 15 bases separating them. The CDR3 bases are TGTGCCAGCAGTGAGCTGGAGGTCTCTTCCGAGCAGTACTTC. Its protein is CASSELEVSSEQYF.

The rearrangement joins TRBV28 to TRBJ2-5; 9 bases are a match to TRBD1. V gave up 5 bases and J gave up 11 bases; unmatched junction bases: 21. The CDR3 is made up of 17 amino acids. Germline assignment: CDR1 MDHEN and CDR2 SYDVKM. The CDR3 DNA reads as TGTGCCAGCAGTCCGAAACCCCACCGACAGGGGGGGACCGGGCAGTACTTC. The encoded protein is CASSPKPHRQGGTGQYF.

J is TRBJ2-7 and V is TRBV7-9; weak D call: TRBD2 (5 bases). The CDR3 loop spans 14 amino acids. V was pared by 5 bases and J by 5 bases, with 16 bases between. CDR1 is SEHNR, CDR2 FQNEAQ, per germline (reference sequence). CDR3 bases: TGTGCCAGCAGCGGCGGGCCCAGGTCAGACGAGCAGTACTTC. It is translated as CASSGGPRSDEQYF.

This clone was detected only once. V is TRBV10-3 and J is TRBJ2-1; tentative D call: TRBD2 (6 bases). The ends were cut back, 7 bases at V and 8 bases at J, with 9 bases in the middle. The CDR3 runs to 11 residues. Germline values: CDR1 ENHRY, CDR2 SYGVKD. The CDR3 DNA reads TGTGCCATCATGGGGGGATATGAGCAGTTCTTC. It codes for CAIMGGYEQFF.

The chain combines TRBV4-1 with TRBJ2-1, with 12 bases that match TRBD2. The V gene's germline CDR1 is MGHRA and CDR2 YSYEKL. Unmatched junction bases numbered 5, after V lost 1 base and J lost 7 bases. The CDR3 has 16 residues. The CDR3 coding sequence is TGCGCCAGCAGCCAAGGTCGGACTAGCGGGACAAATGAGCAGTTCTTC. Amino acid sequence: CASSQGRTSGTNEQFF.

V is TRBV29-1 and J is TRBJ2-3, with D uncertain. Trimming left V 2 bases short and J 4 bases short, with 7 bases between. Per germline, CDR1 SQVTM and CDR2 ANQGSEA. The CDR3 runs to 12 residues. Written as DNA, the CDR3 is TGCAGCGTTGAATGGGGATCAGATACGCAGTATTTT. Protein product: CSVEWGSDTQYF.

V and J are TRBV29-1 and TRBJ2-7; 9 positions agree with TRBD1. V lost 4 bases, J lost 0 bases, and 4 bases stayed unmatched. The CDR3 is 14 residues long. Germline CDR1 and CDR2: SQVTM and ANQGSEA. The CDR3 DNA reads as TGCAGCGTTGTCATGGGACAGGGCTCCTACGAGCAGTACTTC. As protein: CSVVMGQGSYEQYF.

The rearrangement links TRBV5-1 to TRBJ2-2, with a possible D match to TRBD1 (6 bases). The germline V gene encodes CDR1 SGHRS and CDR2 YFSETQ. This CDR3 comprises 15 residues. Trimming cost V 5 bases and J 6 bases, with 17 bases left between them. CDR3 in amino acids: CASRGPDRFAGELFF. The DNA for the CDR3 is TGCGCCAGCAGGGGTCCTGACAGGTTCGCCGGGGAGCTGTTTTTT.

V and J are TRBV29-1 and TRBJ1-1; no clear D. The germline V gene encodes CDR1 SQVTM and CDR2 ANQGSEA. Trimming cost V 2 bases and J 1 base, with 14 bases left between them. The CDR3 has 15 residues. CDR3 nucleotide sequence: TGCAGCGTTGAAACCCTGCGGCAGGAGAACACTGAAGCTTTCTTT. This translates into CSVETLRQENTEAFF.

The chain uses TRBV2 and TRBJ2-7; D assignment may be TRBD1 or TRBD2 (5 bases each). Germline CDR1 reads SNHLY; CDR2 reads FYNNEI. Trimming removed 2 bases at V and 3 bases at J, with 11 bases between. The CDR3 has 14 residues. The CDR3 DNA reads as TGTGCCAGCAGTGAAACGGGGACCCACTACGAGCAGTACTTC. The encoded protein is CASSETGTHYEQYF.